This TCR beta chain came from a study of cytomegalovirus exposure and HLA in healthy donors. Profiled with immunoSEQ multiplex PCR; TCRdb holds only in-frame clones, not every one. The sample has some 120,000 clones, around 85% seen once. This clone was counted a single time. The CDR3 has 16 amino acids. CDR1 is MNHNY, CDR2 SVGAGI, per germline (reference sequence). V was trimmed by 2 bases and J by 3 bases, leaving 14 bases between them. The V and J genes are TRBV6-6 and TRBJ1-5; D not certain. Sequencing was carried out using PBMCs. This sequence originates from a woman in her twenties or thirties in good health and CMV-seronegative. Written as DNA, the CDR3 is TGTGCCAGCAGTTACCGGGGTGACGGGGACAATCAGCCCCAGCATTTT. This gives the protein CASSYRGDGDNQPQHF.